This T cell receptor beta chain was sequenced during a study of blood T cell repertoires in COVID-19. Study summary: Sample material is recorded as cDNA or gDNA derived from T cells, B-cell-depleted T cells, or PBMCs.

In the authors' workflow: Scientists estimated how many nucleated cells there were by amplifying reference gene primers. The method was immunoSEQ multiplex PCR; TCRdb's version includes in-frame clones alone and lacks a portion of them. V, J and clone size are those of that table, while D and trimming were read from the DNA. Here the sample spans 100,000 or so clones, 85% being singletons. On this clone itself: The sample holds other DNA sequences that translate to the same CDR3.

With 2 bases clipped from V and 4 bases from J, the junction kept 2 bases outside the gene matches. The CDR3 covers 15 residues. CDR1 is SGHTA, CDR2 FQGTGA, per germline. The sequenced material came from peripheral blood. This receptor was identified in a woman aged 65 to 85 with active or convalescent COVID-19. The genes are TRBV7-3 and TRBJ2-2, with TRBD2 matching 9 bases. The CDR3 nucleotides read TGTGCCAGCAGCTTAGCGGGGGGGGTCACCGGGGAGCTGTTTTTT. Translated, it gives CASSLAGGVTGELFF.